This T cell receptor beta chain came from a study of cytomegalovirus exposure and HLA in healthy donors. The PCR used 60 Vbeta and 13 Jbeta primers. Only in-frame clones appear in the TCRdb table, and some are missing; sequencing was by immunoSEQ multiplex PCR. Recorded for this sample: about 25,000 clones. For this clone: Its antigen is not identified.

Study-level points and caveats: When analyzed later, the rates of TCR association showed variation by HLA locus, with DRB1 the most and HLA-C the fewest.

With V trimmed by 7 bases and J by 3 bases, 5 bases remained unmatched. Germline lookup yields CDR1 SQVTM and CDR2 ANQGSEA. This CDR3 has 13 amino acids. The sequenced sample was PBMCs. This clonotype originated in a male donor in good health and CMV-seropositive. This chain uses TRBV29-1 with TRBJ1-2; the match to TRBD1 covers 10 bases. The CDR3 DNA reads TGCAGCGCGAGACAGGGGGCTTACTATGGCTACACCTTC. Translating gives CSARQGAYYGYTF.